The source of this T cell receptor beta chain is a study of cytomegalovirus exposure and HLA in healthy donors. Sequencing used immunoSEQ multiplex PCR; TCRdb keeps in-frame clones, though not all of them. The sample holds 200,000 or so clones; 80% to 90% are singletons and the top ten take under 15%. Trimming removed 0 bases at V and 2 bases at J, with 4 bases between. Germline CDR1 reads SGHTA; CDR2 reads FQGTGA. The CDR3 sequence is 13 residues long. Input material: PBMCs. The chain carries TRBV7-3 and TRBJ1-1; D not certain. The receptor was isolated from a woman under 40 in good health and CMV-seropositive. CDR3 sequence: CASSLTSNTEAFF. The CDR3 coding sequence is TGTGCCAGCAGCTTAACGTCAAACACTGAAGCTTTCTTT.